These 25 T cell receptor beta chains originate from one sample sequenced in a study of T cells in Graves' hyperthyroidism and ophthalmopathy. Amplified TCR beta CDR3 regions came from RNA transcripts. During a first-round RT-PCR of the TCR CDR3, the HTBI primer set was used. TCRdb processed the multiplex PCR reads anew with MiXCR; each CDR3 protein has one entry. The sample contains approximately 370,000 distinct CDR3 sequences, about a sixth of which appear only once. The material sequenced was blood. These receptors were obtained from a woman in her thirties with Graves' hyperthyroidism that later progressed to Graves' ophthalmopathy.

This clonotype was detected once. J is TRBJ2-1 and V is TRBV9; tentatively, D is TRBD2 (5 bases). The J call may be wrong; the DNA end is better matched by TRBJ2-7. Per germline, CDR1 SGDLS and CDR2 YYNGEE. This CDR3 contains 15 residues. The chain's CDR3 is CASSAGISSYNEQYF. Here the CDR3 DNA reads TGTGCCAGCAGCGCCGGGATTAGCTCCTACAACGAGCAGTACTTC.

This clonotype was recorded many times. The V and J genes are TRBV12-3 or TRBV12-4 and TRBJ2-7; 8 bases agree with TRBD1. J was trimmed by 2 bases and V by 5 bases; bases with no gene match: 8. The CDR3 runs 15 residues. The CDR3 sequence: CASSAPGTGTYEQYF. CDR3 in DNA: TGTGCCAGCAGTGCACCCGGGACAGGAACCTACGAGCAGTACTTC.

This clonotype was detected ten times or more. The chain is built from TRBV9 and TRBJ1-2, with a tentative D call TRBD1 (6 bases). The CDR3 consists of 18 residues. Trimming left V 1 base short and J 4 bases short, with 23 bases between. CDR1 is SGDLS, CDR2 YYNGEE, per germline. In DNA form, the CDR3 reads TGTGCCAGCAGCGTACTAGGTCCGGAGGACAGAACAATCTATGGCTACACCTTC. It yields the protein CASSVLGPEDRTIYGYTF.

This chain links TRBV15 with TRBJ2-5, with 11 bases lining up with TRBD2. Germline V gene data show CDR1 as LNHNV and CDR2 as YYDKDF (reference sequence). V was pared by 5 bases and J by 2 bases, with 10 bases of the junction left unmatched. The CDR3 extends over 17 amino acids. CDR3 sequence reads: CATSVASGRRGQETQYF. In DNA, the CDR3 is TGTGCCACCAGCGTGGCTAGCGGGAGGAGGGGACAAGAGACCCAGTACTTC.

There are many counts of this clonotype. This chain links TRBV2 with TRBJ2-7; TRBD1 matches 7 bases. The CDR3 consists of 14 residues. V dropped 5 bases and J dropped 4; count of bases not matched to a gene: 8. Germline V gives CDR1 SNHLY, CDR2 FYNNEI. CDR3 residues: CASSPGTAPYEQYF. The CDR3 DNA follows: TGTGCCAGCAGTCCCGGGACAGCACCTTACGAGCAGTACTTC.

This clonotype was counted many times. In nucleotides, the CDR3 is TGCAGTGCTAGCCAGGCAGAAGAGACCCAGTACTTC. Translating gives CSASQAEETQYF. The chain employs TRBV20-1 and TRBJ2-5; unclear D gene. The CDR3 contains 12 residues. CDR1 is DFQATT and CDR2 is SNEGSKA in the germline V gene (reference sequence). V lost 3 bases, J lost 3 bases, and 8 bases lay in between.

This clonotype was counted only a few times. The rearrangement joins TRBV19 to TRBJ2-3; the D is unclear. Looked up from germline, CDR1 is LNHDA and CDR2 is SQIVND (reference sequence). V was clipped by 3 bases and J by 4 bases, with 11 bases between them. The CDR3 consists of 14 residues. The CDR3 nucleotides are TGTGCCAGTAGTATGGTGGGATACTCAGATACGCAGTATTTT. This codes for CASSMVGYSDTQYF.

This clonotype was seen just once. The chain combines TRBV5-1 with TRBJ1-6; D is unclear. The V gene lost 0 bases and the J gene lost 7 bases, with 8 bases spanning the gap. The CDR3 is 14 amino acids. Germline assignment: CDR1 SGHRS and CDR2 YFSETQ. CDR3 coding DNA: TGCGCCAGCAGCTTGGAGGGCAAGAATTCACCCCTCCACTTT. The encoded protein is CASSLEGKNSPLHF.

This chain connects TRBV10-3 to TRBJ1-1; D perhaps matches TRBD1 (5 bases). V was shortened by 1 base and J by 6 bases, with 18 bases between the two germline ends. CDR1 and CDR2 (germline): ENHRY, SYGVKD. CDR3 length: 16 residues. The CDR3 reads CAISEFPNARGAEAFF. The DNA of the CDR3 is TGTGCCATCAGTGAGTTCCCTAACGCTCGGGGCGCTGAAGCTTTCTTT.

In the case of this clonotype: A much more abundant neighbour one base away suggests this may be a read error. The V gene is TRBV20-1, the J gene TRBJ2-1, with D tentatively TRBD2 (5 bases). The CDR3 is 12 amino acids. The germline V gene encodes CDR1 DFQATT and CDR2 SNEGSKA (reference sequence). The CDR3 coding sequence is TGCAGTGCTAGTCGGCTAGCACATGAGCAGCTCTTC. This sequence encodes CSASRLAHEQLF.

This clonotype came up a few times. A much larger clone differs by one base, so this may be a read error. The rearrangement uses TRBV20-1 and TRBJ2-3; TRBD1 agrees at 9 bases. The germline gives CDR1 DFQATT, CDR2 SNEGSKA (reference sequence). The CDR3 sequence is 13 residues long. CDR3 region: CSAQGASTDTQYF. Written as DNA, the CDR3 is TGCAGCGCACAGGGGGCGAGCACAGATACGCAGTATTTT.

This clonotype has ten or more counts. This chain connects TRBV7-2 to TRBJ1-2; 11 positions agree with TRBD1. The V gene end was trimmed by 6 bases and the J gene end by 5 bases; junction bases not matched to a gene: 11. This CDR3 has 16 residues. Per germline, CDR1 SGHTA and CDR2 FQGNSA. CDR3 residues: CASRRTGGATRYGYTF. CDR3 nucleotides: TGTGCCAGCAGGAGGACAGGGGGCGCTACTCGATATGGCTACACCTTC. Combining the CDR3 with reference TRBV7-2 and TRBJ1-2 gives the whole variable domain GAGVSQSPSNKVTEKGKDVELRCDPISGHTALYWYRQSLGQGLEFLIYFQGNSAPDKSGLPSDRFSAERTGGSVSTLTIQRTQQEDSAVYLCASRRTGGATRYGYTFGSGTRLTVV.

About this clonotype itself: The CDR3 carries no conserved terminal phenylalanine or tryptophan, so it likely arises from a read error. CDR3 protein: CASSLGQGFYEQYL. The CDR3 nucleotides are TGTGCCAGCAGCTTAGGACAGGGATTCTACGAGCAGTACCTC. The V call is TRBV7-9, the J call TRBJ2-7; 7 nucleotides align to TRBD1. Germline trimming cut 1 base from V and 3 bases from J; bases unmatched to any gene: 3. CDR1 SEHNR and CDR2 FQNEAQ come from the germline V gene (reference sequence). The CDR3 runs 14 residues.

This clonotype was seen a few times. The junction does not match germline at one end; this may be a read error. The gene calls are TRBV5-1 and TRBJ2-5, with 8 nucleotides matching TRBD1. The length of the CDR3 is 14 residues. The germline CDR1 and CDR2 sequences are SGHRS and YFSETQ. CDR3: CASSGRDRQDTQYF. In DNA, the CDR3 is TGCGCCAGCAGCGGGCGGGACAGGCAAGATACCCAGTACTTC. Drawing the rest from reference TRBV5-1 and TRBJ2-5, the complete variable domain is KAGVTQTPRYLIKTRGQQVTLSCSPISGHRSVSWYQQTPGQGLQFLFEYFSETQRNKGNFPGRFSGRQFSNSRSEMNVSTLELGDSALYLCASSGRDRQDTQYFGPGTRLLVL.

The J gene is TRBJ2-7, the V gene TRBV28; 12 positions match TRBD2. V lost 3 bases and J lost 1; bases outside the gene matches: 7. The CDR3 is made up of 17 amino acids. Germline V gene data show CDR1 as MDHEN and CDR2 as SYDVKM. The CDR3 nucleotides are TGTGCCAGCAGTTTGCAACTTGGACTAGCGGGATCCTACGAGCAGTACTTC. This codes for CASSLQLGLAGSYEQYF.

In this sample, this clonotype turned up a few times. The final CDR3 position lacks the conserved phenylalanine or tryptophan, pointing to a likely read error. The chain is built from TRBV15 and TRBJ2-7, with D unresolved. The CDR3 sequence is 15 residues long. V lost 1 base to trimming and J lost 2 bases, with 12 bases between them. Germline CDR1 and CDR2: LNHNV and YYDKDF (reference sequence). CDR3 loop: CATSRGIEATYEQYI. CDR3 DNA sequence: TGTGCCACCAGCAGAGGGATTGAGGCGACCTACGAGCAGTACATC.

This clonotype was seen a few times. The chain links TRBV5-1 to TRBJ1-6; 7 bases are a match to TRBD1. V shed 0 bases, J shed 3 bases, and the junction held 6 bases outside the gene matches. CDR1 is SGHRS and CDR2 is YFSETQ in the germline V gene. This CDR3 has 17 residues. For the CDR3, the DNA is TGCGCCAGCAGCTTGGAGGGACAGCAAGTCTATAATTCACCCCTCCACTTT. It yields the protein CASSLEGQQVYNSPLHF. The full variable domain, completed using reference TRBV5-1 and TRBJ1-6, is KAGVTQTPRYLIKTRGQQVTLSCSPISGHRSVSWYQQTPGQGLQFLFEYFSETQRNKGNFPGRFSGRQFSNSRSEMNVSTLELGDSALYLCASSLEGQQVYNSPLHFGNGTRLTVT.

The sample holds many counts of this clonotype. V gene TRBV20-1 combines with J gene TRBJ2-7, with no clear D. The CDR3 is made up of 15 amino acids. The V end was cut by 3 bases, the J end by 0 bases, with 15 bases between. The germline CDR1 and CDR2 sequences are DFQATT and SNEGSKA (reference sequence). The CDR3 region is CSARSKAYSSYEQYF. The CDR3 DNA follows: TGCAGTGCTAGGAGTAAAGCTTACTCCTCCTACGAGCAGTACTTC.

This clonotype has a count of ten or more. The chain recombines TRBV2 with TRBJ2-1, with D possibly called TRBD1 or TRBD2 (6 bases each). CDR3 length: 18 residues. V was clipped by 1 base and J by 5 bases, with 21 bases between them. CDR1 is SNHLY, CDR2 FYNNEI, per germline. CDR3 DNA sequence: TGTGCCAGCAGTGAAGAGGGGGGCAGGGGCTATTCGCACAATGAGCAGTTCTTC. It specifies CASSEEGGRGYSHNEQFF.

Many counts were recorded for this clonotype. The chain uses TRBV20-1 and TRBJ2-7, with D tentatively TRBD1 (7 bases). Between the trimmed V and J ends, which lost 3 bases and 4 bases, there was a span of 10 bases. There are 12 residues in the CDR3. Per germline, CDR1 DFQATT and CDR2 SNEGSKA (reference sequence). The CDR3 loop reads CSARRGQYEQYF. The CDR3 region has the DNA TGCAGTGCTAGGCGGGGACAGTACGAGCAGTACTTC.

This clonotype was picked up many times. CDR3 sequence (DNA): TGTGCCAGCAGCCTCGCAGGGGGTAATGGGCAGCCCCAGCATTTT. It specifies CASSLAGGNGQPQHF. The V call is TRBV7-2, the J call TRBJ1-5; 7 bases fit TRBD1. The CDR3 contains 15 residues. The germline V gene has CDR1 SGHTA and CDR2 FQGNSA. The V gene end was trimmed by 5 bases and the J gene end by 7 bases; junction bases not matched to a gene: 11.

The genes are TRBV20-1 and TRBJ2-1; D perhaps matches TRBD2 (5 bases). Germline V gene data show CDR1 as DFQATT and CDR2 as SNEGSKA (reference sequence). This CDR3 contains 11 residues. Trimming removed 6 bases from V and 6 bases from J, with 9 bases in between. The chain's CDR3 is CSAAEGNEQFF. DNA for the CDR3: TGCAGTGCAGCGGAAGGCAATGAGCAGTTCTTC.

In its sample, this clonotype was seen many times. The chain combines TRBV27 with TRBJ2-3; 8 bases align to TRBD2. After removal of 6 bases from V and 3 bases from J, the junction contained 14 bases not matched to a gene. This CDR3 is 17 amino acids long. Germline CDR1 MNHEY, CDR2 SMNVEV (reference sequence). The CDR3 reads CASSHLPGLADTDTQYF. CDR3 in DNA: TGTGCCAGCAGCCACCTTCCCGGACTAGCAGATACAGATACGCAGTATTTT.

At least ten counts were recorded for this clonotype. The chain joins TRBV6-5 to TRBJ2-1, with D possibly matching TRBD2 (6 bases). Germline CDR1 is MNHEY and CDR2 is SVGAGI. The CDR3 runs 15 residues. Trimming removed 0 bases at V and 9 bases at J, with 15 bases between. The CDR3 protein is CASSYSKTSSAEQFF. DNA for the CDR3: TGTGCCAGCAGTTACTCGAAGACTAGTTCAGCTGAGCAGTTCTTC.

The CDR3 coding sequence is TGTGCCAGCAGCCAACTAGCACGGGGGTATGCGTCCGGCGAGCAGTACTTC. Translating gives CASSQLARGYASGEQYF. This chain joins TRBV3-1 and TRBJ2-7, with D possibly matching TRBD2 (6 bases). The CDR3 sequence is 17 residues long. Trimming removed 2 bases from V and 6 bases from J, with 23 bases in between. Germline V lookup: CDR1 LGHDT, CDR2 YNNKEL (reference sequence).